These 19 T cell receptor beta chains came from one sample sequenced in a study of PD-L1 blockade in urothelial cancer. Method: immunoSEQ multiplex PCR; TCRdb's copy keeps in-frame clones and lacks some. The sample consists of tens of thousands of clones, over 80% of them appearing once. Described time point: pretreatment peripheral blood. Sample: PBMCs, taken around atezolizumab (anti-PD-L1) treatment. These receptor sequences come from a middle-aged man with urothelial cancer.

The rearrangement uses TRBV30 and TRBJ2-2; no clear D. CDR1 is GTSNPN and CDR2 is SVGIG in the germline V gene (reference sequence). Between the trimmed V and J ends, which lost 6 bases and 5 bases, there was a span of 10 bases. The CDR3 is made up of 12 amino acids. The CDR3 DNA sequence: TGTGCCTGTACCGCCCTAACCGGGGAGCTGTTTTTT. It translates to CACTALTGELFF.

The V call is TRBV4-3, the J call TRBJ1-4; D is ambiguous. CDR1 and CDR2 (germline): LGHNA, YSLEER. Trimming removed 6 bases from V and 2 bases from J, with 13 bases in between. CDR3 length equals 15 residues. In nucleotides, the CDR3 is TGCGCCAGCAGACCCGGGTTGCGGACTAATGAAAAACTGTTTTTT. Its protein product is CASRPGLRTNEKLFF.

The chain couples TRBV9 to TRBJ2-7; D possibly corresponds to TRBD2 (6 bases). The CDR3 is made up of 12 amino acids. The germline gives CDR1 SGDLS, CDR2 YYNGEE. Trimming left V 7 bases short and J 3 bases short, with 11 bases between. The CDR3 bases are TGTGCCAGCGGGACTCAGAGCTACGAGCAGTACTTC. Amino acids: CASGTQSYEQYF.

J is TRBJ2-1 and V is TRBV7-8; D remains ambiguous. Germline assignment: CDR1 SGHVS and CDR2 FQNEAQ. This CDR3 spans 17 amino acids. The V and J ends lost 1 base and 4 bases respectively, with 17 bases between them. The CDR3 region is CASSLERNQKVYNEQFF. CDR3 nucleotides: TGTGCCAGCAGCTTAGAGAGGAACCAAAAAGTATACAATGAGCAGTTCTTC.

This clone was counted between two and nine times. The chain carries TRBV4-2 and TRBJ1-1; D unresolved. Germline CDR1 reads LGHNA; CDR2 reads YNFKEQ. V was shortened by 4 bases and J by 6 bases, with 12 bases between the two germline ends. The CDR3 length is 13 residues. The CDR3 spells CASSRTETAEAFF. The CDR3 nucleotides are TGTGCCAGCAGCCGAACAGAAACAGCTGAAGCTTTCTTT.

The V and J genes are TRBV7-2 and TRBJ1-1, with 9 nucleotides matching TRBD1. The CDR3 extends over 14 amino acids. The V and J ends lost 3 bases and 3 bases, in that order; junction bases with no gene match: 2. Germline V gene sequence: CDR1 SGHTA, CDR2 FQGNSA. The CDR3 reads CASSFDRGDTEAFF. The CDR3 DNA follows: TGTGCCAGCAGCTTCGACAGGGGGGACACTGAAGCTTTCTTT.

J is TRBJ2-1 and V is TRBV4-3; 11 bases fit TRBD2. This CDR3 comprises 12 residues. V was clipped by 3 bases and J by 15 bases; unmatched bases: 4. Germline values: CDR1 LGHNA, CDR2 YSLEER. CDR3 region: CASSHSGLAGFF. As DNA, the CDR3 is TGCGCCAGCAGCCATTCCGGACTAGCGGGGTTCTTC.

The chain combines TRBV25-1 with TRBJ2-5; TRBD2 agrees at 7 bases. Germline loops: CDR1 MGHDK, CDR2 SYGVNS. V gave up 3 bases and J gave up 3 bases; unmatched junction bases: 7. The CDR3 spans 15 residues. This CDR3 reads CASSDLAGRKETQYF. As DNA, the CDR3 is TGTGCCAGCAGTGACTTAGCGGGTAGGAAAGAGACCCAGTACTTC.

The gene calls are TRBV6-6 and TRBJ2-3, with 10 bases identical to TRBD2. The CDR3 has 16 residues. The V and J ends lost 7 bases and 3 bases, in that order; junction bases with no gene match: 10. Germline CDR1 reads MNHNY; CDR2 reads SVGAGI (reference sequence). The DNA for the CDR3 is TGTGCCAGCACCGGGAGCGGGAGGGCCACGACAGATACGCAGTATTTT. Translation gives CASTGSGRATTDTQYF.

The V gene is TRBV5-1, the J gene TRBJ1-2, with 9 bases identical to TRBD1. The V and J ends lost 4 bases and 5 bases, in that order; junction bases with no gene match: 3. The CDR3 loop spans 13 amino acids. Germline V gives CDR1 SGHRS, CDR2 YFSETQ. The CDR3 spells CASSQDRGYGYTF. DNA of the CDR3: TGCGCCAGCAGCCAGGACAGGGGATATGGCTACACCTTC.

CDR3 sequence reads: CASSAQGYTEAFF. The CDR3 bases are TGCGCCAGCAGCGCCCAGGGTTACACTGAAGCTTTCTTT. The chain couples TRBV5-1 to TRBJ1-1, with D perhaps matching TRBD1 (5 bases). Trimming left V 4 bases short and J 3 bases short, with 10 bases between. The CDR3 spans 13 residues. CDR1 and CDR2 (germline): SGHRS, YFSETQ.

J is TRBJ1-1 and V is TRBV6-1; perhaps TRBD1 as D (6 bases). CDR3 length: 15 amino acids. Per the germline V gene, CDR1 is MNHNS and CDR2 is SASEGT. With 6 bases removed from V and 2 bases from J, the gap between germline ends came to 16 bases. The CDR3 DNA is TGTGCCAGCAGAAGGAGCGGGGGCCGAAACACTGAAGCTTTCTTT. Amino acids: CASRRSGGRNTEAFF.

Details on this clone: At one of its ends the junction is not consistent with the germline gene, which may arise from a read error. The chain employs TRBV10-3 and TRBJ2-3, with TRBD2 matching 11 bases. CDR1 is ENHRY, CDR2 SYGVKD, per germline. This CDR3 is built from 16 residues. The CDR3 bases are TGTGCCATCAATGAGGGGACTAGCGGAGGCACAGATACGCAGTATTTT. Protein: CAINEGTSGGTDTQYF.

J is TRBJ1-1 and V is TRBV7-9; 7 bases are a match to TRBD1. The CDR3 is 12 amino acids. Germline lookup yields CDR1 SEHNR and CDR2 FQNEAQ (reference sequence). The junction had 5 bases not matched to a gene; V was cut back by 5 bases and J by 8 bases. Here the CDR3 DNA reads TGTGCCAGCAGCCCGCCGACAGGGGAAGCTTTCTTT. This gives the protein CASSPPTGEAFF.

V gene TRBV12-2 combines with J gene TRBJ2-1; TRBD2 was called by the table and not checked on the DNA. TRBV12-2 is a recognized pseudogene. The CDR3 runs 16 residues. The CDR3 loop reads CASRSQREGLPNEQFF. DNA of the CDR3: TGTGCAAGTCGCTCGCAGCGGGAGGGCCTACCTAATGAGCAGTTCTTC.

The DNA of the CDR3 is TGTGCCAGCAGCGTAGGGACTAGCGGGAGGTACGAGCAGTACTTC. It specifies CASSVGTSGRYEQYF. This chain connects TRBV9 to TRBJ2-7; 14 bases fit TRBD2. V was pared by 0 bases and J by 4 bases, with 0 bases of the junction left unmatched. The CDR3 spans 15 residues. In germline, CDR1 is SGDLS, CDR2 YYNGEE. Complete variable domain (other parts from reference TRBV9 and TRBJ2-7): DSGVTQTPKHLITATGQRVTLRCSPRSGDLSVYWYQQSLDQGLQFLIQYYNGEERAKGNILERFSAQQFPDLHSELNLSSLELGDSALYFCASSVGTSGRYEQYFGPGTRLTVT.

A single count supports this clone. The chain joins TRBV9 to TRBJ1-2, with TRBD1 as a possible D gene (6 bases). The CDR3 spans 14 residues. Germline V CDR1 and CDR2: SGDLS, YYNGEE. V was trimmed by 3 bases and J by 4 bases, leaving 13 bases between them. The chain's CDR3 is CASSARGFGYGYTF. In DNA form, the CDR3 reads TGTGCCAGCAGCGCCAGGGGTTTCGGCTATGGCTACACCTTC. The full variable domain, rest sourced from reference TRBV9 and TRBJ1-2, is DSGVTQTPKHLITATGQRVTLRCSPRSGDLSVYWYQQSLDQGLQFLIQYYNGEERAKGNILERFSAQQFPDLHSELNLSSLELGDSALYFCASSARGFGYGYTFGSGTRLTVV.

In its sample, this clone was seen once. The chain combines TRBV27 with TRBJ2-1, with TRBD2 matching over 10 bases. CDR1 MNHEY and CDR2 SMNVEV come from the germline V gene (reference sequence). V was clipped by 6 bases and J by 7 bases; unmatched bases: 12. This CDR3 is built from 16 residues. The CDR3: CASSLGVAGGLNEQFF. The CDR3 DNA reads as TGTGCCAGCAGCCTCGGAGTAGCGGGAGGTTTGAATGAGCAGTTCTTC.

The gene calls are TRBV27 and TRBJ1-1, with D tentatively TRBD1 (6 bases). Looked up from germline, CDR1 is MNHEY and CDR2 is SMNVEV (reference sequence). This CDR3 is built from 13 residues. The V gene lost 1 base and the J gene lost 6 bases, with 9 bases spanning the gap. CDR3 loop: CASSLLQGSEAFF. DNA for the CDR3: TGTGCCAGCAGTTTATTACAGGGTTCTGAAGCTTTCTTT.